The source of this T cell receptor beta chain is a study of blood T cell repertoires in COVID-19. TCRdb keeps only in-frame clones here, not all; method: immunoSEQ multiplex PCR. This sample yields 97,000 or so clones, of which about 85% are seen a single time; more than 5% belongs to the top ten. Trimming took 5 bases from V and 7 from J, leaving 6 bases between them. The CDR3 is 12 amino acids. Germline CDR1 reads SGHTA; CDR2 reads FQGNSA. The origin of this receptor is a woman between 45 and 60 years old with COVID-19, enrolled during active disease. The chain links TRBV7-2 to TRBJ1-6; D uncertain. The material sequenced was peripheral blood. The CDR3 spells CASSALNSPLHF. In DNA, the CDR3 is TGTGCCAGCAGCGCGCTGAATTCACCCCTCCACTTT.